This TCR beta chain is from a study of Tregs in tolerant kidney transplant recipients. Study-wide background: The nonmyeloablative bone marrow transplants came from related graft donors, with transient mixed chimerism.

J lost 10 bases, V lost 5 bases, and 16 bases had no gene match. This CDR3 comprises 16 residues. Germline loops: CDR1 SGHNT, CDR2 YENEEA. CD4+CD25+CD127- Tregs, CD4+CD25- non-Tregs, CD4 and CD8 cells were sorted. Generated by immunoSEQ multiplex PCR, the TCRdb table keeps only in-frame clones and is missing some. This sample has approximately 93,000 clones, with roughly 93% found just once. The V gene is TRBV11-3, the J gene TRBJ2-1; 8 positions agree with TRBD2. The sequenced sample was CD4+ T cells from blood, obtained before the transplant. The clonotype originates from a human donor who received a combined kidney and bone marrow transplant. This CDR3 reads CASSPGRRLPGGEQFF. The CDR3 DNA follows: TGTGCCAGCAGCCCCGGGAGAAGGCTCCCGGGGGGGGAGCAGTTCTTC.